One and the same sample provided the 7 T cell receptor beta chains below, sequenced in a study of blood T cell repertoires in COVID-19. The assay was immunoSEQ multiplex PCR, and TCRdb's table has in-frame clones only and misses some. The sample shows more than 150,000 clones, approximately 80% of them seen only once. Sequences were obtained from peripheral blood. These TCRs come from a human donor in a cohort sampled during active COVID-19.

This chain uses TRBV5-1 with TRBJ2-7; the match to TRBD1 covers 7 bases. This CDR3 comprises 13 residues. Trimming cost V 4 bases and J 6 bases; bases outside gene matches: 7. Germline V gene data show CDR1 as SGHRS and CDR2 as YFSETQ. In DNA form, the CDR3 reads TGCGCCAGCAGCCGTATTACAGGGGTCGAGCAGTACTTC. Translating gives CASSRITGVEQYF.

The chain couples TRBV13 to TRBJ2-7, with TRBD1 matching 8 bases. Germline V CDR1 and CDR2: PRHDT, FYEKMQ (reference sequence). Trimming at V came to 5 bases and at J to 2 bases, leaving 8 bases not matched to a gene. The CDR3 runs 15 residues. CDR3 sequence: CASSTRDRLPYEQYF. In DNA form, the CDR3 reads TGTGCCAGCAGCACCCGGGACAGGCTTCCCTACGAGCAGTACTTC.

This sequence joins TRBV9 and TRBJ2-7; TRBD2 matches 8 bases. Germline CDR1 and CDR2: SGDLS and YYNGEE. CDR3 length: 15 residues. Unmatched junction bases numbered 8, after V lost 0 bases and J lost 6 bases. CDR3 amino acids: CASSVAGGASGEQYF. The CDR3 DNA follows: TGTGCCAGCAGCGTAGCGGGGGGGGCTTCGGGCGAGCAGTACTTC.

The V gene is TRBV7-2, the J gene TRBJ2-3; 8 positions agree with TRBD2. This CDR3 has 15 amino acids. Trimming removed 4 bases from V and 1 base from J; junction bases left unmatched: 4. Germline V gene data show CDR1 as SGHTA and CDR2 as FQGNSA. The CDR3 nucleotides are TGTGCCAGCAGCTCTAGCGGGTGGGGCACAGATACGCAGTATTTT. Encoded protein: CASSSSGWGTDTQYF.

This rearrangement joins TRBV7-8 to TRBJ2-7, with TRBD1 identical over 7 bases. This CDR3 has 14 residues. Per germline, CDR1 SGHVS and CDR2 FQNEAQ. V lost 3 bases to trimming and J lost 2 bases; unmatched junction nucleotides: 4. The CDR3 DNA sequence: TGTGCCAGCAGCTTGGGGGACAGTACCTACGAGCAGTACTTC. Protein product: CASSLGDSTYEQYF.

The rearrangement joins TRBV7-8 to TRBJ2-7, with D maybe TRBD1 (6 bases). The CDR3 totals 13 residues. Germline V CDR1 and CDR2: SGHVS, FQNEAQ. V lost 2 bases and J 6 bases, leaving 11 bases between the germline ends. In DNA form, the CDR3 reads TGTGCCAGCAGCTTAAACAGGGTGGGCGAGCAGTACTTC. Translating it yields CASSLNRVGEQYF.

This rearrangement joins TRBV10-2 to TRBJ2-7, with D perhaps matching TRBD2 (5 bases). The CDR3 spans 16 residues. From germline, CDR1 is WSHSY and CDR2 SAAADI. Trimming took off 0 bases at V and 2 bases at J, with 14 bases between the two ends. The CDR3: CASSESDTTMAYEQYF. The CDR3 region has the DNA TGCGCCAGCAGTGAGTCTGACACGACTATGGCCTACGAGCAGTACTTC.